The T cell receptor beta chain described here comes from a study of cytomegalovirus exposure and HLA in healthy donors. The study's findings and limits: Reportedly, cytomegalovirus status was diagnosed with high sensitivity and specificity. In a later analysis, HLA-associated beta chains showed higher expansion and lower generation probabilities than comparable chains.

Points on this clone: Its antigen is currently unknown.

Germline V gene sequence: CDR1 SGHRS, CDR2 YFSETQ. The CDR3 has 16 amino acids. Trimming took off 2 bases at V and 0 bases at J, with 13 bases between the two ends. In the PCR, 60 Vbeta and 13 Jbeta primers were used. The assay was immunoSEQ multiplex PCR, and TCRdb's table has in-frame clones only and misses some. The sample consists of 150,000 to 200,000 clones, roughly 80% of them appearing once. The sequence came from a man in his fifties or sixties in good health and CMV-seropositive. The sequenced material came from PBMCs. The rearrangement joins TRBV5-1 to TRBJ2-3, with D maybe TRBD2 (5 bases). CDR3 amino acids: CASSFSAAASTDTQYF. In nucleotides, the CDR3 is TGCGCCAGCAGCTTTAGCGCGGCTGCTAGCACAGATACGCAGTATTTT.